This T cell receptor beta chain was sequenced during a study of cytomegalovirus exposure and HLA in healthy donors. General study results and limits: A prior analysis recorded that most TCR beta V segments were productive about 87% or about 30% of the time. For TCR beta chains, V- and J-gene trimming was later linked to a missense DCLRE1C variant. Accurate prediction of HLA-A and HLA-B alleles (for most subjects) was reportedly achieved from TCR beta sequences.

This PCR relied on a set of 60 Vbeta primers and 13 Jbeta primers. The method was immunoSEQ multiplex PCR; TCRdb's version includes in-frame clones alone and lacks a portion of them. Here the sample spans roughly 170,000 clones, almost 85% being singletons. Regarding this clone: The antigen is undetermined.

There are 13 residues in the CDR3. V lost 6 bases to trimming and J lost 4 bases, with 13 bases between them. CDR1 MNHNY and CDR2 SVGAGI come from the germline V gene (reference sequence). This chain links TRBV6-6 with TRBJ2-7, with a tentative D call TRBD2 (5 bases). The sample taken for sequencing was PBMCs. The source is a man aged 25-40 years in good health and CMV-seronegative. The CDR3 bases are TGTGCCAGCAGCACGAGGGTAGCTTACGAGCAGTACTTC. Translated, it gives CASSTRVAYEQYF.